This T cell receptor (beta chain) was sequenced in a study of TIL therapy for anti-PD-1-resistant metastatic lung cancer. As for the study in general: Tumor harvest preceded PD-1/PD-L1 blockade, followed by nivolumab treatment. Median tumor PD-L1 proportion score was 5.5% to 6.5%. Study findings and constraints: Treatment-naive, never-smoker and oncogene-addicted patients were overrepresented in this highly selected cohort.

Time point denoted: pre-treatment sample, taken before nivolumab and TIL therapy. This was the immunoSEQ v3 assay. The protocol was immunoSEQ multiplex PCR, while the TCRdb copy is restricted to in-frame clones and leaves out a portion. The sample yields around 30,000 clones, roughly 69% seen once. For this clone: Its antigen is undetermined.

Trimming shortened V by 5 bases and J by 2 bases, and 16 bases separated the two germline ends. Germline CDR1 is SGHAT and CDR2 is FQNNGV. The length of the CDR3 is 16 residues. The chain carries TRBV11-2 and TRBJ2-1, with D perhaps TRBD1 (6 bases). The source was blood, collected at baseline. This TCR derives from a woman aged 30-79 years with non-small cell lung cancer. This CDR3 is CASSDKYRVTYNEQFF. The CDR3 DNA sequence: TGTGCCAGCAGCGATAAATACAGGGTCACCTACAATGAGCAGTTCTTC.